This T cell receptor (beta chain) was observed in a study of T cell responses to AZD1222 COVID-19 vaccine. In the study overall: Second doses that came at about 4 or about 12 weeks were put together.

Overall study findings and caveats: Only after the peak T cell response were repertoires sampled. Seropositivity was recorded at baseline in only a handful of AZD1222 recipients. Donors skewed white British and female; clonal diversity was possibly underestimated.

On this clone itself: Its target is not known.

The CDR3 consists of 16 residues. CDR1 and CDR2 (germline): LGHDT, YNNKEL (reference sequence). Trimming took 2 bases from V and 0 from J; bases not matched to a gene: 4. The protocol was immunoSEQ multiplex PCR, while the TCRdb copy is restricted to in-frame clones and leaves out a portion. Among 110,000 to 150,000 clones listed, approximately 83% were seen once. The specimen was peripheral blood, collected on day 0 of AZD1222 vaccination. The chain combines TRBV3-1 (or the pseudogene TRBV3-2) with TRBJ2-1; TRBD1 matches at 7 bases. The source is an adult in good health. CDR3: CASSQFTGVSYNEQFF. CDR3 nucleotides: TGTGCCAGCAGCCAATTTACAGGGGTCTCCTACAATGAGCAGTTCTTC.